A single sample is the source of the 3 T cell receptor beta chains below, sequenced in a study of graft-versus-host responses after intestinal transplantation. TCRdb's table, derived via immunoSEQ multiplex PCR, lists solely in-frame clones and lacks some. The sample yields 25,000 to 30,000 clones, about 81% seen once. These receptors have no identified antigens. The material was unstimulated CD4+ T cells sorted from spleen or lymph node cells, obtained before intestinal transplant. These receptors were obtained from a human donor who received an intestinal transplant.

CDR3 sequence reads: CASSLGEGYTF. The CDR3 coding sequence is TGTGCCAGCAGCTTGGGGGAGGGCTACACCTTC. The chain employs TRBV5-4 and TRBJ1-2, with D unclear. This CDR3 contains 11 residues. With 0 bases removed from V and 8 bases from J, the gap between germline ends came to 5 bases. The V gene's germline CDR1 is SGHNT and CDR2 YYREEE (reference sequence).

V is TRBV28 and J is TRBJ2-5; 7 bases map to TRBD1. Losses at the gene ends were 8 bases for V and 2 bases for J; bases not matched to a gene: 8. CDR3 length: 14 residues. Germline values: CDR1 MDHEN, CDR2 SYDVKM. CDR3: CASSRQGVQETQYF. The CDR3 DNA follows: TGTGCCAGCTCCAGACAGGGAGTACAAGAGACCCAGTACTTC.

CDR3 residues: CASSYSPFPPKNIQYF. Written as DNA, the CDR3 is TGTGCCAGCAGTTACTCGCCCTTCCCCCCCAAAAACATTCAGTACTTC. V and J are TRBV6-5 and TRBJ2-4; no clear D. This CDR3 has 16 amino acids. Germline loops: CDR1 MNHEY, CDR2 SVGAGI. Trimming cost V 0 bases and J 2 bases, with 11 bases left between them.